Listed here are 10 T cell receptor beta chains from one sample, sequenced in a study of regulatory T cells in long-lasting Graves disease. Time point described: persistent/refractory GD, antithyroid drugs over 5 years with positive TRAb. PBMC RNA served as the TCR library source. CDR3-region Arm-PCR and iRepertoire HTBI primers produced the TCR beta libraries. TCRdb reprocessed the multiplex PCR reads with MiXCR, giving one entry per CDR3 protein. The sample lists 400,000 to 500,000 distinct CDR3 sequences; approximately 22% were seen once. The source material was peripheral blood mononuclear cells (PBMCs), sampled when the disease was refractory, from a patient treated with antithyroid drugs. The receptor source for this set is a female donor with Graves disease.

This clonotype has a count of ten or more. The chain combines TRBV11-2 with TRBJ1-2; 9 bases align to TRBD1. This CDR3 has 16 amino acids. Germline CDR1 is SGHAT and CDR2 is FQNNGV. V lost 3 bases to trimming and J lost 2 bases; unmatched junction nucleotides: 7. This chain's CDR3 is CASSLRTGGANYGYTF. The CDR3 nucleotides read TGTGCCAGCAGCTTGAGAACAGGGGGCGCCAACTATGGCTACACCTTC.

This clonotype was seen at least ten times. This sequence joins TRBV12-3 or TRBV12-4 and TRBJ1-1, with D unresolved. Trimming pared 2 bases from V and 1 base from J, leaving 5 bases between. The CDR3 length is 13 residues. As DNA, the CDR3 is TGTGCCAGCAGTTTAATGGGGAACACTGAAGCTTTCTTT. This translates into CASSLMGNTEAFF.

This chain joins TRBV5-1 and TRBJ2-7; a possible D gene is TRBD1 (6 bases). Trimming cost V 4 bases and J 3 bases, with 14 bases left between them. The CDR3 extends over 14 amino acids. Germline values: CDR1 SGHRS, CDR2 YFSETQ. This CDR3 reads CASSQGTSNYEQYF. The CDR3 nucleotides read TGCGCCAGCAGCCAAGGGACATCAAACTACGAGCAGTACTTC.

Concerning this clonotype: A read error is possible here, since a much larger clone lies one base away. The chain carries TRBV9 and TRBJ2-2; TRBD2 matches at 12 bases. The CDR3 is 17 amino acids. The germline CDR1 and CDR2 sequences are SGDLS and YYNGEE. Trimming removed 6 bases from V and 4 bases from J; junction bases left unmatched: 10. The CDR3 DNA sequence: TGTGCCAGCACCGTGGATAGACTAGCGGGAGTCACCGGGGAGCTGTTTTTT. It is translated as CASTVDRLAGVTGELFF.

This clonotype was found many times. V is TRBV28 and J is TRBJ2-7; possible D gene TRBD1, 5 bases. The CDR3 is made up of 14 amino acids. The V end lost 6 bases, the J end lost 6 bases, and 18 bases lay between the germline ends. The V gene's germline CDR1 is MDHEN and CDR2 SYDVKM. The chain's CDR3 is CASRLAGQGGEQYF. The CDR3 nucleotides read TGTGCCAGCAGACTGGCCGGGCAGGGCGGCGAGCAGTACTTC.

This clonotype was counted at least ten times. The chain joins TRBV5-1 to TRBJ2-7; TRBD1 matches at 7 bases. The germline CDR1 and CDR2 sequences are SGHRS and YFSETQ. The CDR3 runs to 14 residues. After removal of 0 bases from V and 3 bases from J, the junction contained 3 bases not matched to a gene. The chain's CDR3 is CASSLVTGDYEQYF. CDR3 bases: TGCGCCAGCAGCTTGGTCACAGGGGACTACGAGCAGTACTTC.

The CDR3 sequence: CASSQEGYIRDRGSYEQYF. The CDR3 DNA reads TGTGCCAGCAGCCAAGAAGGATATATCCGGGACAGGGGCTCCTACGAGCAGTACTTC. The chain links TRBV6-1 to TRBJ2-7; 10 bases are shared with TRBD1. The CDR3 spans 19 residues. The V segment lost 6 bases and the J segment 0 bases; nucleotides outside the gene matches: 17. Germline loops: CDR1 MNHNS, CDR2 SASEGT.

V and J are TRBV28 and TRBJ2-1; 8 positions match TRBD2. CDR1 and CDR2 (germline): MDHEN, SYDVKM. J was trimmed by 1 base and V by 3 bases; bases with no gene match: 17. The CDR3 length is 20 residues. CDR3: CASSFPMVESGRGSYNEQFF. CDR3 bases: TGTGCCAGCAGTTTCCCTATGGTTGAGAGCGGGAGAGGATCCTACAATGAGCAGTTCTTC. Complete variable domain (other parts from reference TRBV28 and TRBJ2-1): DVKVTQSSRYLVKRTGEKVFLECVQDMDHENMFWYRQDPGLGLRLIYFSYDVKMKEKGDIPEGYSVSREKKERFSLILESASTNQTSMYLCASSFPMVESGRGSYNEQFFGPGTRLTVL.

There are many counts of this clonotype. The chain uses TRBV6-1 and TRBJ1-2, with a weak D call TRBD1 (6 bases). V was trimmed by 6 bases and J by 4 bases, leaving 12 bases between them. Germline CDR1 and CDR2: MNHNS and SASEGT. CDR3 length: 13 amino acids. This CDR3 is CASRTGELYGYTF. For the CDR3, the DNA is TGTGCCAGCAGGACAGGCGAACTCTATGGCTACACCTTC.

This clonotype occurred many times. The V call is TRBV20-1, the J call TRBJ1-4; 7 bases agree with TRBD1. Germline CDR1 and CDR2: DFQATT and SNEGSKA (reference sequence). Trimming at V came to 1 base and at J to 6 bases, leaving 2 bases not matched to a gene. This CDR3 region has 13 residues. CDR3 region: CSARAGQDEKLFF. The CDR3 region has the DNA TGCAGTGCTAGAGCAGGACAGGATGAAAAACTGTTTTTT.